This TCR beta chain was sequenced during a study of blood T cell repertoires in COVID-19 (dated by TCRdb to about 2020). As for the study more broadly: Collaborator samples came from the United States, Italy and Spain and covered acute and convalescent phases of COVID-19. The prospective study material was composed of cDNA or gDNA derived from T cells, B-cell-depleted T cells, or PBMCs. Deeply sampled blood TCRbeta repertoires from subjects exposed to, actively infected with, or recovered from COVID-19 were included in the dataset. A freely available public database, intended as a resource for researchers studying the immune response to SARS-CoV-2, is where the repertoires were released. The samples were drawn from two sources: the first 160 participants of the ongoing ImmuneRACE study, and some 1,300 subjects contributed by 6 global collaborators. Nearly every sample came with metadata listing a de-identified subject ID, COVID-19 status, age in years and sex. Where available, HLA class I and class II types were taken from metadata supplied by the sample provider and were not determined by assay-based typing.

Participants in the prospective study were aged about 18 to 95 years, lived in 24 United States geographic areas, and enrolled through a virtual design. In the prospective study, cohorts were assigned on the basis of participant-reported clinical history obtained from a screening survey and a study questionnaire. ImmuneRACE Cohort 3 recovered participants were defined by two consecutive negative NP/OP PCR tests, healthcare professional clearance, or symptom resolution. Each participant in the prospective study had whole blood, serum and a nasopharyngeal or oropharyngeal swab collected by mobile phlebotomists. Over an approximately 2-month period, participants in the prospective study had the option of providing additional blood draws and questionnaires. Before DNA extraction, blood samples from the prospective study were shipped at room temperature or frozen. TCRbeta CDR3 regions were amplified from genomic DNA by means of the immunoSEQ Assay, a bias-controlled multiplex PCR. The authors processed their data as follows. Nucleated cell counts per sample were estimated from amplification of reference gene primers within the assay. Sequence reads were collapsed and filtered to measure the absolute abundance of every unique TCRbeta CDR3 rearrangement. Productive Simpson clonality was computed per sample as the square root of Simpson's diversity index over productive rearrangements. This immuneACCESS table, as held by TCRdb, lists in-frame sequences with V and J called but not all clones. Of the missing ones, under half trace to an unresolved V gene in checked studies; the others have no known cause. That table furnishes V, J and clone size, whereas the DNA furnished D and trimming. Across this sample there are 360,000 or so clones, with roughly 87% seen only once. Almost 3% of the sample is held by the ten biggest clonotypes.

From the cysteine up to the phenylalanine, the CDR3 has a length of 12 residues. The read is trimmed to its CDR3 DNA, 36 bases read in frame from base 1. Taken from the germline V gene (reference sequence), the CDR1 and CDR2 loops are LNHDA and SQIVND. Deletion took 0 bases off V and 7 bases off J, with a span of 3 bases between the germline ends. As regards this clone: Its antigen is unknown. Base quality data are lacking; no much larger clone is found one base away.

Broader findings and caveats from the paper: Clinical and demographic metadata were provided uncurated, with the amount varying by source and participant.

The material sequenced was PBMCs or T cells enriched from blood (not recorded which). Recombination joined TRBV19 with TRBJ1-4; there is no confident call for the D gene. The origin of this receptor is a woman between 25 and 40 years old who had recovered from COVID-19. The DNA is as follows: TGTGCCAGTAGTATAGACGGTGAAAAACTGTTTTTT. Its protein reads: CASSIDGEKLFF.